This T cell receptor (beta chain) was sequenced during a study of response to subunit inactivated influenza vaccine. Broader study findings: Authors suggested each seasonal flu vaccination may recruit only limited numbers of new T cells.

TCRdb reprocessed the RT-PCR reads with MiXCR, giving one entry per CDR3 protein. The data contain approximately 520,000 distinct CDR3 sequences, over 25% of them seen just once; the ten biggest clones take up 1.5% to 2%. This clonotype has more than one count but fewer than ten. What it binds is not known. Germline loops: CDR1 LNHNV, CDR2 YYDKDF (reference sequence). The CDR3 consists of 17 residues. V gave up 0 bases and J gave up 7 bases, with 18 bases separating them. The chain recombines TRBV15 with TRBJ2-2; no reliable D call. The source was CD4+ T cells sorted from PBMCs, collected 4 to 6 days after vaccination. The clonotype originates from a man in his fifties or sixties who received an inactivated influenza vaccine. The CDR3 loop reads CATSREGFGGTGGELFF. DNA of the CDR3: TGTGCCACCAGCAGAGAGGGGTTCGGCGGTACGGGCGGGGAGCTGTTTTTT.